This T cell receptor beta chain derives from a study of blood T cell repertoires in COVID-19. Turning to the study itself: Italy, Spain and the United States were the sources of the convalescent and acute COVID-19 samples. From T cells, B-cell-depleted T cells, or PBMCs came the material, which was cDNA or gDNA.

Original data processing: Reference gene primer amplification gave nucleated cell count estimates. Clones were sequenced by immunoSEQ multiplex PCR, and TCRdb holds only the in-frame ones, with some missing. The V and J calls and clone size are taken from that table; D and trimming were inferred from the DNA. The table lists under 300,000 clones, roughly four fifths of them singletons. In germline, CDR1 is MNHEY, CDR2 SVGAGI. This CDR3 has 15 amino acids. V was pared by 0 bases and J by 8 bases, with 14 bases between. Sequenced sample: peripheral blood. The J gene is TRBJ1-3, the V gene TRBV6-5; D uncertain. The TCR sequence derives from a young woman with acute or convalescent COVID-19. The CDR3 sequence is CASSYSTGSRHTIYF. DNA of the CDR3: TGTGCCAGCAGTTACTCGACCGGGTCTAGACACACCATATATTTT.